This T cell receptor (beta chain) was identified during a study of blood T cells in healthy people across ages. Combining a sample-barcoded 5' primer with a J-beta primer mix, a second PCR ran for roughly 7 to 11 cycles. TCRdb re-derived calls from the 5' RACE reads in MiXCR, one entry per CDR3 protein. Here the sample spans about 970,000 distinct CDR3 sequences, roughly half being singletons. Germline V CDR1 and CDR2: SGHDN, FVKESK. Unmatched junction bases numbered 6, after V lost 1 base and J lost 2 bases. There are 16 residues in the CDR3. Details on this clonotype: Antigen unknown.

The study's findings and limits: Older age went with lower TCR beta diversity per million T cells, in a roughly linear way.

The gene calls are TRBV14 and TRBJ2-5, with TRBD1 matching over 8 bases. The sequencing input was blood. The clonotype originates from a woman aged 60-75 years in good health. The CDR3: CASSQGTGLAQETQYF. The CDR3 DNA is TGTGCCAGCAGCCAAGGGACAGGGCTAGCTCAAGAGACCCAGTACTTC.